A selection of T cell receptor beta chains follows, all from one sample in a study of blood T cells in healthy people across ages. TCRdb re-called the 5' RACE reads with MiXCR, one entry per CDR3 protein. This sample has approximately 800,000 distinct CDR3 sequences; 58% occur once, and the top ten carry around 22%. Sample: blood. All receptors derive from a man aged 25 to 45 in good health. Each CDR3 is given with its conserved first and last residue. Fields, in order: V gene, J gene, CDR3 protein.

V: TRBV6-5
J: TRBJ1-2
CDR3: CASSYSVAGNYGYTF

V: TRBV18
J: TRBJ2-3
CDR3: CASSRTQDRGTDTQYF

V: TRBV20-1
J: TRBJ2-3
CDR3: CSARDLERTASTDTQYF

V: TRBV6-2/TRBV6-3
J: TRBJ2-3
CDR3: CASMRDVGAESQYF

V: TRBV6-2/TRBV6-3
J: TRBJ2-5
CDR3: CASSLLNTRQETQYF

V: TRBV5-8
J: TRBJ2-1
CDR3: CASSKTSGLEGFF

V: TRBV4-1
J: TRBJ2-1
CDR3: CASALRVGGEQFF

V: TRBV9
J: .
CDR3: CASSSFNEQYF

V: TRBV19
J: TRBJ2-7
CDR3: CASSIGDRLPSRHEQYF

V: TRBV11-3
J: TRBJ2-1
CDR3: CASSSRPGNEQFF

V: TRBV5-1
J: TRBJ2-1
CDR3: CASSFSLDGGNEQFF

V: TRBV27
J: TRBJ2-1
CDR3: CASSFTWRDEQFF

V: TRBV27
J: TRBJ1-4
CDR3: CASSPYRGANEKLFF

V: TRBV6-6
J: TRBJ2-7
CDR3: CASSNRVKRAQSYEQYF

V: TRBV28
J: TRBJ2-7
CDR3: CASSLSTPPVCEQYF

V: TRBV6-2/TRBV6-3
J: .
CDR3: CASSYRIFPGQGVEQYF

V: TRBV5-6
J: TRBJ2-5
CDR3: CASSLPGLGETQYF

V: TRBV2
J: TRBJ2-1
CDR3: CASSGRIAGGPYNEQFF

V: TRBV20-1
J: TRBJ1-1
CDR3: CSASDAVITEAFF

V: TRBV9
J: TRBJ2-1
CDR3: CASSVGASGGFYNEQFF

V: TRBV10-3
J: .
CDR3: CAIRAWDSKAWGYEQYF

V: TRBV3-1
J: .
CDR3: CASSQVGQIEQYF

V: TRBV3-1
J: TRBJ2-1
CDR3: CASSLSAGGPYEQFF

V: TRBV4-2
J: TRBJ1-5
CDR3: CASSQDLYRDRGPSNQPQHF

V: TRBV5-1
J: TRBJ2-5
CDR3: CASSFNGLGQGETQYF

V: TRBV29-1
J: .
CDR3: CSVMTGAYEQYF

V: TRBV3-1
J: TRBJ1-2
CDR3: CASSQVGAGDYGYTF

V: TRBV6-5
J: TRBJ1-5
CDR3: CASRTGGANQPQHF

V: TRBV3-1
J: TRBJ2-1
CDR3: CASSQWTDNEQFF